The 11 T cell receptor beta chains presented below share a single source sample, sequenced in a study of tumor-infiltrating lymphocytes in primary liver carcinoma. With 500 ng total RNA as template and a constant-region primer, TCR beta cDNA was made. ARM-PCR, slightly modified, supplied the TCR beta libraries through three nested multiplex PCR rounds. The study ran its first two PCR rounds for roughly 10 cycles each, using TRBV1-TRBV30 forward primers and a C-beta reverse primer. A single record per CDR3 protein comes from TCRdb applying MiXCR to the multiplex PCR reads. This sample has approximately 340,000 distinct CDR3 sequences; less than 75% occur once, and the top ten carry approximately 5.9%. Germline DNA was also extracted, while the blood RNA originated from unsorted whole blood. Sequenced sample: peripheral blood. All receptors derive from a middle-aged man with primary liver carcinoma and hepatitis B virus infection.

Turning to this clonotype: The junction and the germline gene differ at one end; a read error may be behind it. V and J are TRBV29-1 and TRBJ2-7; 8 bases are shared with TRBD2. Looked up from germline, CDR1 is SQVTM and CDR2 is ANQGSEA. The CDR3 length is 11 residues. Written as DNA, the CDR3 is TGCATCGTTCCTGCGGGGGGCGGGCAGTACTTC. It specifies CIVPAGGGQYF.

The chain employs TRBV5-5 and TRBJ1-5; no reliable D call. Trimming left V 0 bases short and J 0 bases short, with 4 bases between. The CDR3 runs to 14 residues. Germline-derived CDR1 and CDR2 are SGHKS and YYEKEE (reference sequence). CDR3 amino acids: CASSLGFSNQPQHF. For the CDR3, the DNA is TGTGCCAGCAGCTTGGGCTTTAGCAATCAGCCCCAGCATTTT.

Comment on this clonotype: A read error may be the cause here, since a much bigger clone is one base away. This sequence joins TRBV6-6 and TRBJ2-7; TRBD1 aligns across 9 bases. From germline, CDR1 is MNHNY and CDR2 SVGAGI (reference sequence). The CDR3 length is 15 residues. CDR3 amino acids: CASSQTDRGVDERYF. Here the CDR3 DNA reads TGTGCCAGCAGCCAAACGGACAGGGGAGTGGATGAGCGGTACTTC.

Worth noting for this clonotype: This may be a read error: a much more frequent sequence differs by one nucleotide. CDR3 amino acids: CASRRAGVGTAELFF. The CDR3 bases are TGTGCCAGCAGGCGCGCAGGGGTGGGCACCGCGGAGCTGTTTTTT. V usage is TRBV6-5 and J usage is TRBJ2-2, with D maybe TRBD1 (6 bases). Germline CDR1 is MNHEY and CDR2 is SVGAGI. CDR3 length: 15 residues.

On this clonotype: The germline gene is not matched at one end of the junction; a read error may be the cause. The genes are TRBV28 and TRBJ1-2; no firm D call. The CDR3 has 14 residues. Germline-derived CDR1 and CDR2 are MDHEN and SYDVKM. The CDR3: CVSSEQNFRGGYTF. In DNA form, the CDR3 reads TGTGTCAGCAGTGAACAGAATTTCCGAGGAGGCTACACCTTC.

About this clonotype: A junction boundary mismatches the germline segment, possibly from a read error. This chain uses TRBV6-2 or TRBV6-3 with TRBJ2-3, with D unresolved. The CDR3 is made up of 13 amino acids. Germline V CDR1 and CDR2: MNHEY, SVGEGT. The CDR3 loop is CAGSIPFTDTQYF. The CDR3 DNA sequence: TGTGCCGGCAGCATTCCTTTCACAGATACGCAGTATTTT.

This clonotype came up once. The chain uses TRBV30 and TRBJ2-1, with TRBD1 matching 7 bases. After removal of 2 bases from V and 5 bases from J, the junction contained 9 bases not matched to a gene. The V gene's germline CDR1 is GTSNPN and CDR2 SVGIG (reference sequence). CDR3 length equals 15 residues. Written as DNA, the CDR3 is TGTGCCTGGAGTCTCGGAAGGGGGCTTGACAATGAGCAGTTCTTC. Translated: CAWSLGRGLDNEQFF.

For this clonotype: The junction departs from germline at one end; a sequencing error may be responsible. The CDR3 region has the DNA TGTACCAGCAGTCCCGTTGGGAACCCTGGAAACGCCATATATTTT. Amino acids: CTSSPVGNPGNAIYF. The V and J genes are TRBV12-3 or TRBV12-4 and TRBJ1-3; D uncertain. The CDR3 extends over 15 amino acids.

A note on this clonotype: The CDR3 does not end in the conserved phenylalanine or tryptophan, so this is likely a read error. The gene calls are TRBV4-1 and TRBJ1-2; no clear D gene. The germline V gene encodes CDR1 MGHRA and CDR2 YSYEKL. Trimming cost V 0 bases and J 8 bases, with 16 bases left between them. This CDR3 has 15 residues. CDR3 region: CASSQDGRLSYGYTL. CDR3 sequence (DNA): TGCGCCAGCAGCCAAGATGGCAGGCTTTCATACGGCTACACCCTC.

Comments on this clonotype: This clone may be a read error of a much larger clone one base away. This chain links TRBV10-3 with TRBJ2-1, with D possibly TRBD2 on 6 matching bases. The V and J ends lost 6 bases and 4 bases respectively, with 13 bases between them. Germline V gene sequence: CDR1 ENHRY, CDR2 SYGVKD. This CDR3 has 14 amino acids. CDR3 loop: CAIRGNSGYNEQFF. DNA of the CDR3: TGTGCCATCAGGGGGAATAGCGGATACAATGAGCAGTTCTTC.

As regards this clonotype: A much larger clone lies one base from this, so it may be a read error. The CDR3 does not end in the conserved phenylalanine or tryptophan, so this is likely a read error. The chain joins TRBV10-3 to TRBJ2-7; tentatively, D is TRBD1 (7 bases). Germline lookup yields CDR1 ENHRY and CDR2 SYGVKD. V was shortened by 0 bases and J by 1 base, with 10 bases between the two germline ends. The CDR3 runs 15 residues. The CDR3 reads CAISESPGGSYEQYL. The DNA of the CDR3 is TGTGCCATCAGTGAGTCCCCAGGGGGGTCCTACGAGCAGTACTTA.